This T cell receptor beta chain was obtained from a study of CD8 T cells in Susac syndrome. With random hexamers, 0.5 to 1 ug RNA was reverse transcribed. Coverage of TCR beta CDR3 amplification by immunoSEQ multiplex PCR extended to 54 Vbeta and 13 Jbeta. Each CDR3 protein gets one entry after TCRdb re-called the immunoSEQ multiplex PCR reads with MiXCR. The sample has about 300,000 distinct CDR3 sequences; approximately 89% are singletons. A note on this clonotype: What it recognizes is unknown.

CDR1 and CDR2 from the germline V gene are GTSNPN and SVGIG (reference sequence). The V end was cut by 0 bases, the J end by 7 bases, with 15 bases between. This CDR3 contains 14 residues. In blood CD8+ and CD4+ T cells, TCR beta underwent sequencing. FACS enriched CD8+ TEMRA cells, while bulk CD8+ and CD4+ were negatively isolated. Study-level points and caveats: TCR sequencing and HLA analysis covered a relatively small number of individuals.

This clonotype was obtained from a human donor with multiple sclerosis. The chain links TRBV30 to TRBJ1-1; no definite D call. The sequencing sample was made of CD8+ T cells from PBMCs. Here the CDR3 DNA reads TGTGCCTGGAGTGTGCTGGAGAGGAGGGTTGAAGCTTTCTTT. It encodes CAWSVLERRVEAFF. The whole variable domain, filled in from reference TRBV30 and TRBJ1-1, reads SQTIHQWPATLVQPVGSPLSLECTVEGTSNPNLYWYRQAAGRGLQLLFYSVGIGQISSEVPQNLSASRPQDRQFILSSKKLLLSDSGFYLCAWSVLERRVEAFFGQGTRLTVV.